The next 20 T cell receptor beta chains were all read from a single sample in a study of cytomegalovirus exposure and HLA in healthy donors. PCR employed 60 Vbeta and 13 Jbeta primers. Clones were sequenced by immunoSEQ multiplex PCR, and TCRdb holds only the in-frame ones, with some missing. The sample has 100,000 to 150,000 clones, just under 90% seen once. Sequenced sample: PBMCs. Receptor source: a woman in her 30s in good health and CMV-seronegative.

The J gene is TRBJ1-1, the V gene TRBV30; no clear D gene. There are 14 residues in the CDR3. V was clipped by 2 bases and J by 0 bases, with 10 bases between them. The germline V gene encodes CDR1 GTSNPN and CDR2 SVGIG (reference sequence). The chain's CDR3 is CAWSQTGMNTEAFF. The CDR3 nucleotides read TGTGCCTGGAGTCAGACTGGCATGAACACTGAAGCTTTCTTT.

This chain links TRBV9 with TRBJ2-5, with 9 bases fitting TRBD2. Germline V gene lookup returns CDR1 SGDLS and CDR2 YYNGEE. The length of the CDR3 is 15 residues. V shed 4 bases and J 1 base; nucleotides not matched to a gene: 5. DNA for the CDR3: TGTGCCAGCAGCCCGACAGCGGGGGGCCAAGAGACCCAGTACTTC. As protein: CASSPTAGGQETQYF.

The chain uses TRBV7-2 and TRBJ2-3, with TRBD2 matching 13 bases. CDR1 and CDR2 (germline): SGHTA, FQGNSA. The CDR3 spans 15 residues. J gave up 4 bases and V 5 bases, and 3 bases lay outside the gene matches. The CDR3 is CASSPTSGGADTQYF. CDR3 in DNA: TGTGCCAGCAGCCCCACTAGCGGGGGGGCAGATACGCAGTATTTT.

This chain's CDR3 is CASREGSSGSTDTQYF. For the CDR3, the DNA is TGTGCCAGCAGGGAGGGTAGTAGCGGGAGCACAGATACGCAGTATTTT. The chain recombines TRBV25-1 with TRBJ2-3; 7 bases are a match to TRBD2. V lost 6 bases to trimming and J lost 0 bases; unmatched junction nucleotides: 9. The length of the CDR3 is 16 residues. Looked up from germline, CDR1 is MGHDK and CDR2 is SYGVNS.

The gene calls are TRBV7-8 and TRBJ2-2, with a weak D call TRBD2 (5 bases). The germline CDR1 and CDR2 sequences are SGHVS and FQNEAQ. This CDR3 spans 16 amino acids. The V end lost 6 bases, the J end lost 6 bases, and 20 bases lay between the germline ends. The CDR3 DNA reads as TGTGCCAGCAGGCAAAACGTCGGGGTCACGGCCGGGGAGCTGTTTTTT. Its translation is CASRQNVGVTAGELFF.

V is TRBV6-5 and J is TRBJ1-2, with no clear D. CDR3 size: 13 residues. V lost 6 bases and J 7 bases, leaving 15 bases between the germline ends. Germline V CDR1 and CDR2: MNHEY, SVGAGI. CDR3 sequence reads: CASRTRVNGGYTF. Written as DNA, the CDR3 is TGTGCCAGCAGAACCCGGGTAAACGGTGGCTACACCTTC.

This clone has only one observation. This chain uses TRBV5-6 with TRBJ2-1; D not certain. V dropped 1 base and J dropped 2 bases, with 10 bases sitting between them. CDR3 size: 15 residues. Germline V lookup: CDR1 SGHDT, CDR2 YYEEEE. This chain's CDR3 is CASSLPSVAYNEQFF. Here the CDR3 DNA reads TGTGCCAGCAGCTTGCCTTCGGTGGCCTACAATGAGCAGTTCTTC.

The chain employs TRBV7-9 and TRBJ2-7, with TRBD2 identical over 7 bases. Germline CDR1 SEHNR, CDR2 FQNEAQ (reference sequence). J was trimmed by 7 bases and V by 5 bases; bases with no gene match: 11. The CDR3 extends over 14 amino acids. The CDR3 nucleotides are TGTGCCAGCAGCCTAGAGGGAGGGGCGAGAGAGCAGTACTTC. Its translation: CASSLEGGAREQYF.

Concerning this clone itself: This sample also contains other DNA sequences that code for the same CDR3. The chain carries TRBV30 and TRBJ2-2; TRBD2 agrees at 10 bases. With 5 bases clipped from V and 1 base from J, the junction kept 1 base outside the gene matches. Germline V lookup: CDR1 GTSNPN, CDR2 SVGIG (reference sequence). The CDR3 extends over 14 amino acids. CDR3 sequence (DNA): TGTGCCTGGCGGACTAGCGGGAACACCGGGGAGCTGTTTTTT. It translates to CAWRTSGNTGELFF.

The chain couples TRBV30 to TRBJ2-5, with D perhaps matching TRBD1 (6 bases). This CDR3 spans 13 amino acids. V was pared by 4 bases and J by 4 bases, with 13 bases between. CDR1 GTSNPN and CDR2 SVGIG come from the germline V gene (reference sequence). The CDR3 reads CAWTDGGRETQYF. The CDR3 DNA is TGTGCCTGGACCGATGGGGGCCGAGAGACCCAGTACTTC. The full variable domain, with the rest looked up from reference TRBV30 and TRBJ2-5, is SQTIHQWPATLVQPVGSPLSLECTVEGTSNPNLYWYRQAAGRGLQLLFYSVGIGQISSEVPQNLSASRPQDRQFILSSKKLLLSDSGFYLCAWTDGGRETQYFGPGTRLLVL.

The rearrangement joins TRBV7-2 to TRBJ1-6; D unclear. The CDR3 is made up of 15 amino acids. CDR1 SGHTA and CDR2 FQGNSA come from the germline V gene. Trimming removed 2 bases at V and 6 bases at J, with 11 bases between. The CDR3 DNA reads TGTGCCAGCAGCTTATCCCTGACTGGTAATTCACCCCTCCACTTT. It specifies CASSLSLTGNSPLHF.

CDR3 coding DNA: TGTGCCAGCACCCTGACATTGGGTTCCTACGAGCAGTACTTC. The encoded protein is CASTLTLGSYEQYF. The chain employs TRBV28 and TRBJ2-7; D unresolved. The CDR3 runs 14 residues. V lost 7 bases to trimming and J lost 1 base, with 14 bases between them. Per germline, CDR1 MDHEN and CDR2 SYDVKM.

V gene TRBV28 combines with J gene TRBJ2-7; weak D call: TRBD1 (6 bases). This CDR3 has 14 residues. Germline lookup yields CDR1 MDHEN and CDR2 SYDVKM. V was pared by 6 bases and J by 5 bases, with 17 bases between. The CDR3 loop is CASRRTGRANEQYF. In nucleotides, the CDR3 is TGTGCCAGCAGGCGCACAGGGCGGGCCAACGAGCAGTACTTC.

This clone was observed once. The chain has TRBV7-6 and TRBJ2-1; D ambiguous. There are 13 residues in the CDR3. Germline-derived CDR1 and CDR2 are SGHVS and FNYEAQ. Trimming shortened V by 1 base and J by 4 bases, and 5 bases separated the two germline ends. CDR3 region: CASSLDSYNEQFF. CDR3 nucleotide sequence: TGTGCCAGCAGCTTAGATTCGTACAATGAGCAGTTCTTC.

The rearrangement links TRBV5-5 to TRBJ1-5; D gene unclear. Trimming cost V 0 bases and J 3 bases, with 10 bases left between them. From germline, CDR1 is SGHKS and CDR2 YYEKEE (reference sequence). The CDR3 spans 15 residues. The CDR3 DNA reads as TGTGCCAGCAGCTTGGGTTTTACTTACAATCAGCCCCAGCATTTT. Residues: CASSLGFTYNQPQHF. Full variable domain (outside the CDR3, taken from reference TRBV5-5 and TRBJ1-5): DAGVTQSPTHLIKTRGQQVTLRCSPISGHKSVSWYQQVLGQGPQFIFQYYEKEERGRGNFPDRFSARQFPNYSSELNVNALLLGDSALYLCASSLGFTYNQPQHFGDGTRLSIL.

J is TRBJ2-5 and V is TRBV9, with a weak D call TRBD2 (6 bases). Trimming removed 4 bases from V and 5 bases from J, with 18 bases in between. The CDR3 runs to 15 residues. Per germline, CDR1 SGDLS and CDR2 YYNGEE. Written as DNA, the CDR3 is TGTGCCAGCAGCCCCCTGGGGGACTCGTGGGAGACCCAGTACTTC. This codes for CASSPLGDSWETQYF.

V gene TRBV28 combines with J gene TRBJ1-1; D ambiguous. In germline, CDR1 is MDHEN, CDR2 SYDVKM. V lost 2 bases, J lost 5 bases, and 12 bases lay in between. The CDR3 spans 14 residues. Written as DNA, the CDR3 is TGTGCCAGCAGTTTAGTAGGTGGGCTGACTGAAGCTTTCTTT. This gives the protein CASSLVGGLTEAFF.

This CDR3 is CASSYPTGSTYEQYF. DNA for the CDR3: TGTGCCAGCAGTTACCCGACAGGGTCTACCTACGAGCAGTACTTC. The gene calls are TRBV6-5 and TRBJ2-7, with TRBD1 matching over 7 bases. This CDR3 spans 15 amino acids. After removal of 2 bases from V and 2 bases from J, the junction contained 6 bases not matched to a gene. Germline V gene lookup returns CDR1 MNHEY and CDR2 SVGAGI.

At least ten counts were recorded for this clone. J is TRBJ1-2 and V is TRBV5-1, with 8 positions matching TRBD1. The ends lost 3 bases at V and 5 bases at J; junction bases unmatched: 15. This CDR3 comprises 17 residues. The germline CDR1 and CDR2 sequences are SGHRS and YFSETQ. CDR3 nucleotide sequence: TGCGCCAGCAGCTCTGGACAGGGTGTGGCCCTAGGATATGGCTACACCTTC. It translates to CASSSGQGVALGYGYTF.

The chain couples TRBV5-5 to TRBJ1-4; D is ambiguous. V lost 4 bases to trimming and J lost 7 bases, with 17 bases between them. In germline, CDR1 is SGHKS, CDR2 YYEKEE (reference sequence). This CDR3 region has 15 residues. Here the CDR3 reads CASSQEEGESEKLFF. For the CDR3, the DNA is TGTGCCAGCAGCCAAGAAGAGGGCGAGAGTGAAAAACTGTTTTTT.